One and the same sample provided the 11 T cell receptor beta chains below, sequenced in a study of CD4+ T cells in melanoma. Profiled with immunoSEQ multiplex PCR; TCRdb holds only in-frame clones, not every one. Of over 130,000 clones in the sample, about nine tenths were seen once. The origin of the receptors is a human donor with melanoma.

V and J are TRBV4-1 and TRBJ2-7; 7 bases are shared with TRBD1. The ends lost 0 bases at V and 4 bases at J; junction bases unmatched: 6. The germline CDR1 and CDR2 sequences are MGHRA and YSYEKL. The CDR3 covers 15 residues. The DNA of the CDR3 is TGCGCCAGCAGCCAAGAACGACAGGGCCGATACGAGCAGTACTTC. This translates into CASSQERQGRYEQYF.

The chain combines TRBV10-3 with TRBJ1-1; 9 bases line up with TRBD1. Per germline, CDR1 ENHRY and CDR2 SYGVKD. CDR3 length: 16 residues. V shed 2 bases, J shed 1 base, and the junction held 5 bases outside the gene matches. The CDR3 reads CAISERQGGENTEAFF. The CDR3 DNA reads TGTGCCATCAGTGAGAGACAGGGGGGGGAGAACACTGAAGCTTTCTTT.

This chain's CDR3 is CASSASGTGVLNEQYF. The DNA of the CDR3 is TGTGCCAGCAGCGCCTCCGGGACAGGGGTTTTAAACGAGCAGTACTTC. V usage is TRBV5-4 and J usage is TRBJ2-7; 10 bases agree with TRBD1. The CDR3 contains 16 residues. V shed 4 bases and J 5 bases; nucleotides not matched to a gene: 12. Germline CDR1 and CDR2: SGHNT and YYREEE (reference sequence).

This rearrangement joins TRBV5-1 to TRBJ1-4, with D uncertain. The length of the CDR3 is 14 residues. Looked up from germline, CDR1 is SGHRS and CDR2 is YFSETQ. V lost 0 bases and J 1 base, leaving 4 bases between the germline ends. CDR3 region: CASSLGETNEKLFF. The DNA for the CDR3 is TGCGCCAGCAGCTTGGGTGAAACTAATGAAAAACTGTTTTTT.

The chain links TRBV15 to TRBJ2-4, with a tentative D call TRBD1 (5 bases). V shed 0 bases and J shed 6 bases, with 12 bases lying between them. The CDR3 consists of 15 residues. The V gene's germline CDR1 is LNHNV and CDR2 YYDKDF (reference sequence). The CDR3 region is CATSRDQGTRNIQYF. The CDR3 DNA reads as TGTGCCACCAGCAGAGATCAGGGAACGAGAAACATTCAGTACTTC.

As DNA, the CDR3 is TGTGCCAGCAGTTACTCCGGGCTCGGGCAGTACTTC. Translated: CASSYSGLGQYF. The V gene is TRBV6-5, the J gene TRBJ2-7; no clear D. The CDR3 runs to 12 residues. Germline CDR1 is MNHEY and CDR2 is SVGAGI. Trimming pared 0 bases from V and 9 bases from J, leaving 9 bases between.

The genes are TRBV10-3 and TRBJ2-7; perhaps TRBD1 as D (6 bases). The CDR3 length is 15 residues. V was cut by 3 bases and J by 5 bases, with 17 bases left in between. CDR1 ENHRY and CDR2 SYGVKD come from the germline V gene. The CDR3 DNA sequence: TGTGCCATCAGTGAAAATACAGGGTTTACCAACGAGCAGTACTTC. Residues: CAISENTGFTNEQYF.

This CDR3 reads CASSLGRGGGEQYF. The CDR3 nucleotides are TGCGCCAGCAGCTTAGGCAGGGGAGGCGGCGAGCAGTACTTC. The rearrangement joins TRBV5-1 to TRBJ2-7, with D perhaps TRBD1 or TRBD2 (6 bases each). Trimming shortened V by 2 bases and J by 6 bases, and 15 bases separated the two germline ends. The CDR3 contains 14 residues. The V gene's germline CDR1 is SGHRS and CDR2 YFSETQ.

The CDR3 reads CAWSVGLTENSNQPQHF. CDR3 nucleotides: TGTGCCTGGAGTGTCGGGCTGACAGAGAATAGCAATCAGCCCCAGCATTTT. The rearrangement links TRBV30 to TRBJ1-5; a possible D gene is TRBD1 (5 bases). CDR3 length: 17 amino acids. Looked up from germline, CDR1 is GTSNPN and CDR2 is SVGIG (reference sequence). Between the trimmed V and J ends, which lost 0 bases and 0 bases, there was a span of 15 bases.

This chain links TRBV6-5 with TRBJ1-2, with D perhaps TRBD1 (5 bases). Germline lookup yields CDR1 MNHEY and CDR2 SVGAGI. V lost 4 bases, J lost 4 bases, and 13 bases lay in between. The CDR3 length is 14 residues. CDR3 in DNA: TGTGCCAGCAGTTCATCGGGACTCCCCTATGGCTACACCTTC. Translating it yields CASSSSGLPYGYTF.

This clone has just a few counts. The chain is built from TRBV7-9 and TRBJ2-3; 9 bases are shared with TRBD1. The V segment lost 5 bases and the J segment 1 base; nucleotides outside the gene matches: 4. The CDR3 sequence is 15 residues long. Germline CDR1 SEHNR, CDR2 FQNEAQ (reference sequence). The CDR3 DNA follows: TGTGCCAGCAGCCCAAGGACAGGGGGCACAGATACGCAGTATTTT. Its translation is CASSPRTGGTDTQYF.